This T cell receptor (beta chain) was recovered during a study of T cells after somatic rescue of genetic block. Measured with immunoSEQ multiplex PCR; TCRdb has only the in-frame clones, and not every one. The sample records 45,000 to 55,000 clones, approximately 96% being singletons. Germline V gene lookup returns CDR1 ENHRY and CDR2 SYGVKD. The V end lost 6 bases, the J end lost 5 bases, and 13 bases lay between the germline ends. This CDR3 comprises 13 residues. This clone was picked up one time. V and J are TRBV10-3 and TRBJ2-5; D is possibly TRBD2 (6 bases). This sequence originates from a child under three years old. The source material was peripheral blood mononuclear cells (PBMCs). The CDR3 sequence: CAIRIPGGETQYF. The CDR3 region has the DNA TGTGCCATCAGGATTCCTGGAGGGGAGACCCAGTACTTC.